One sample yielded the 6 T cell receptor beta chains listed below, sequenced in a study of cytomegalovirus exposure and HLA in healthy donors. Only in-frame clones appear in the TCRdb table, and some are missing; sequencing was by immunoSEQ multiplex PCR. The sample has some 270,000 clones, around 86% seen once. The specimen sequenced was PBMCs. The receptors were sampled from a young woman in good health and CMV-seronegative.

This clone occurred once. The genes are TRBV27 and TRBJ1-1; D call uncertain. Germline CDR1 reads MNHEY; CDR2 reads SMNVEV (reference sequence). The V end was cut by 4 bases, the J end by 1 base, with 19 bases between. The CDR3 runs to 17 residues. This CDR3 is CASSSRPRDTENTEAFF. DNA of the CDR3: TGTGCCAGCAGTTCACGCCCAAGAGACACAGAGAACACTGAAGCTTTCTTT.

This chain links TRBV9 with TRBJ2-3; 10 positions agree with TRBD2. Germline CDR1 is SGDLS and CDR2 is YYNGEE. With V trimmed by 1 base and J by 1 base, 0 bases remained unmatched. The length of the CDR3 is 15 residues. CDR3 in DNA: TGTGCCAGCAGCGTAACTAGCGGGGGCACAGATACGCAGTATTTT. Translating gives CASSVTSGGTDTQYF.

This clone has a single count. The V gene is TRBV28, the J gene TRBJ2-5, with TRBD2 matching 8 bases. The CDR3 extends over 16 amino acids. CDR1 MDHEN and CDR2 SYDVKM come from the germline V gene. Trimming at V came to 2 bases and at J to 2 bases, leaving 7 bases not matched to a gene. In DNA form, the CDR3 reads TGTGCCAGCAGTTTAACTGGAGCGGGGGATCAAGAGACCCAGTACTTC. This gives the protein CASSLTGAGDQETQYF.

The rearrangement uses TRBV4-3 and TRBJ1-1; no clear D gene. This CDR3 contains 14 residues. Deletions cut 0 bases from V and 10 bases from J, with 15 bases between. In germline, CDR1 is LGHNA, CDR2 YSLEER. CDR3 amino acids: CASSQDGEATVAFF. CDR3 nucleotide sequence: TGCGCCAGCAGCCAAGACGGGGAGGCCACGGTAGCTTTCTTT.

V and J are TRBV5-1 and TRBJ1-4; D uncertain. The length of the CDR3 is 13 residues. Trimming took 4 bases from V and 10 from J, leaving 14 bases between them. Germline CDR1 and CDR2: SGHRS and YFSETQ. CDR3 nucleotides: TGCGCCAGCAGCGTCGTGATTCGAGGAAAACTGTTTTTT. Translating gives CASSVVIRGKLFF.

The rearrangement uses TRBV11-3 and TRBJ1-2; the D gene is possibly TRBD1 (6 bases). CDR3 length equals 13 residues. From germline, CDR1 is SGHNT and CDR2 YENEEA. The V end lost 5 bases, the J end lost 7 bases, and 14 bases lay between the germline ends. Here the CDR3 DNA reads TGTGCCAGCAGCCCGAGGACAGCGAGTGGCTACACCTTC. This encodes CASSPRTASGYTF.